Below are 7 T cell receptor beta chains sequenced from a single sample in a study of T-cell reconstitution after alpha-beta-depleted transplantation in children (dated by TCRdb to between 2015 and 2016). The library was prepared using PCR. TCRdb lists the instrument as Illumina HiSeq 2500. TCR library preparation used molecular barcoding, with unique molecular identifiers applied to normalize quantification of the TCRbeta repertoire. TCRdb trimmed public reads at Q25 via fastp, called clones via MiXCR and kept in-frame beta chains. Rows with a matching CDR3 protein are joined into one entry that keeps the most common DNA and genes. This sample holds a few hundred thousand distinct CDR3 sequences; about 17% were observed only once. More than 2.5% of the sample is held by the ten biggest clonotypes. This sample comprised PBMCs from the stem cell graft donor, obtained from the stem cell graft. The receptors here all came from a human donor who donated a stem cell graft to a child with acute lymphoblastic leukemia.

This clonotype came up a few times. V is TRBV30 and J is TRBJ2-1; tentatively, D is TRBD2 (6 bases). This CDR3 is built from 12 residues. V lost 0 bases, J lost 9 bases, and 9 bases lay in between. CDR1 GTSNPN and CDR2 SVGIG come from the germline V gene (reference sequence). The CDR3 DNA reads TGTGCCTGGAGTGTAGGGGACTTTGAGCAGTTCTTC. Protein product: CAWSVGDFEQFF.

J is TRBJ2-5 and V is TRBV7-2; D is possibly TRBD2 (6 bases). Trimming stripped 3 bases from V and 5 bases from J, with 13 bases between. The CDR3 covers 14 residues. Germline V gene sequence: CDR1 SGHTA, CDR2 FQGNSA. CDR3 in amino acids: CASSFGGGPETQYF. The CDR3, as DNA: TGTGCCAGCAGCTTCGGTGGAGGGCCGGAGACCCAGTACTTC.

The J gene is TRBJ2-3, the V gene TRBV3-1, with D perhaps TRBD2 (5 bases). The germline CDR1 and CDR2 sequences are LGHDT and YNNKEL (reference sequence). Trimming shortened V by 0 bases and J by 6 bases, and 10 bases separated the two germline ends. This CDR3 has 14 residues. The CDR3 region has the DNA TGTGCCAGCAGCCAAGAAGCGGCCACTGATACGCAGTATTTT. It yields the protein CASSQEAATDTQYF.

This clonotype has just a few counts. The chain has TRBV4-2 and TRBJ2-7, with D maybe TRBD2 (6 bases). CDR3 size: 13 residues. Germline V lookup: CDR1 LGHNA, CDR2 YNFKEQ. Trimming pared 4 bases from V and 3 bases from J, leaving 10 bases between. Here the CDR3 DNA reads TGTGCCAGCAGCCGATGGGACTTCTACGAGCAGTACTTC. The encoded protein is CASSRWDFYEQYF.

Details on this clonotype: Mismatch with germline at one junction end may stem from a read error. This chain connects TRBV18 to TRBJ2-5, with D tentatively TRBD2 (5 bases). The CDR3 extends over 13 amino acids. Germline loops: CDR1 KGHSH, CDR2 LQKENI. CDR3 sequence (DNA): TGTACCAGTCAACCGGGGATCCAAGAGACCCAGTACTTC. Translating it yields CTSQPGIQETQYF.

This clonotype was detected only a few times. The genes are TRBV7-2 and TRBJ1-2; 9 bases agree with TRBD1. V lost 5 bases to trimming and J lost 2 bases; unmatched junction nucleotides: 9. The CDR3 extends over 16 amino acids. Per germline, CDR1 SGHTA and CDR2 FQGNSA. The CDR3 DNA sequence: TGTGCCAGCAGCCATGGGCCACAGGGGGCAAACTATGGCTACACCTTC. It translates to CASSHGPQGANYGYTF.

This chain links TRBV29-1 with TRBJ2-3; 7 bases agree with TRBD1. With 7 bases clipped from V and 0 bases from J, the junction kept 16 bases outside the gene matches. The CDR3 length is 17 residues. Germline V CDR1 and CDR2: SQVTM, ANQGSEA. CDR3 residues: CSAGDQDRRYSTDTQYF. The CDR3 bases are TGCAGCGCTGGAGACCAGGACAGGCGATATAGCACAGATACGCAGTATTTT.